This is a list of T cell receptor beta chains from one sample in a study of CD8 T cells in Susac syndrome. TCRdb independently ran MiXCR on the immunoSEQ multiplex PCR reads; one entry per CDR3 protein. The sample has hundreds of thousands of distinct CDR3 sequences; roughly 81% are singletons. Input material: CD8+ T cells from PBMCs. The source of these receptors is a human donor with multiple sclerosis. CDR3s include the opening cysteine and the closing phenylalanine or tryptophan.

V	J	CDR3
TRBV24-1	TRBJ2-1	CATSFGSSGIIDEQFF
TRBV27	TRBJ2-2	CASSSPSGSTGELFF
TRBV29-1	TRBJ2-7	CSVESGTDPYEQYF
TRBV12-3/TRBV12-4	TRBJ2-4	CASSLLAGADIQYF
TRBV6-1	TRBJ2-3	CASSPRVGRRTDTQYF
TRBV5-1	TRBJ2-3	CASSITGLAGDTDTQYF
TRBV20-1	TRBJ2-2	CSASSLPTTSGSSTGELFF
TRBV5-6	TRBJ2-1	CASSWPPGEQFF
TRBV19	TRBJ2-1	CASSIWDNEQFF
TRBV7-9	TRBJ1-1	CASRGETEAFF
TRBV2	TRBJ1-1	CASSAGRGVGTEAFF
TRBV11-2	TRBJ1-2	CASSFGYGEGHYYTF
TRBV27	TRBJ2-7	CASRPVGVEQYF
TRBV28	TRBJ2-7	CASRVTSGSSYEQYF
TRBV7-3	TRBJ2-2	CASSPPGSGTGELFF
TRBV27	TRBJ2-7	CASGNEQYF
TRBV11-2	TRBJ2-3	CASSSGIRTGLDTQYF
TRBV19	TRBJ2-7	CASSTGREQYF
TRBV5-1	TRBJ2-3	CASSFRTSTDTQYF
TRBV9	TRBJ2-1	CASSVVSSPAYNEQFF
TRBV6-1	TRBJ1-6	CASSGGLYSPLHF
TRBV6-5	TRBJ1-2	CASSYSSGEGPYGYTF
TRBV30	TRBJ2-1	CAWTGERGRNNEQFF
TRBV9	TRBJ2-4	CASSARAEGLRSQYF
TRBV27	TRBJ1-1	CASSLSTGGVEAFF
TRBV4-1	TRBJ1-5	CASSPGTFNQPQHF
TRBV19	TRBJ1-1	CASSTGLIEAFF
TRBV5-1	TRBJ1-6	CASSLGQRSNSPLHF
TRBV20-1	TRBJ2-7	CSARDLRTYEQYF
TRBV28	TRBJ2-1	CASSAGLAGDEQFF
TRBV7-3	TRBJ2-1	CASSLYQRASYNEQFF
TRBV20-1	TRBJ2-1	CSARELAGGAYNEQFF
TRBV5-4	TRBJ1-6	CASSTTGNSYNSPLHF
TRBV28	TRBJ2-1	CASSLPGVPYNEQFF
TRBV18	TRBJ1-1	CASSPQKRGAEAFF
TRBV6-5	TRBJ2-7	CASSYRRDGSYEQYF
TRBV4-1	TRBJ2-4	CASSQGGDSRYF
TRBV29-1	TRBJ1-1	CSVRAGNTEAFF
TRBV28	TRBJ2-2	CASSLRRLAGELFF
TRBV6-1	TRBJ2-7	CASSEAQGWLAGRALPYEQYF
TRBV3-1	TRBJ2-5	CASIPGPKSGTQYF
TRBV27	TRBJ2-7	CASQDRSSYEQYF
TRBV5-6	TRBJ2-7	CASSFSSVYEQYF
TRBV16	TRBJ2-2	CASSQGTGSTGELFF
TRBV29-1	TRBJ2-3	CSVPAGADTQYF
TRBV20-1	TRBJ2-5	CSARDRTAGLQETQYF
TRBV7-3	TRBJ1-2	CASSSETTGGGYGYTF